The present T cell receptor beta chain was sequenced within a study of T cells in tumors after PD-1 blockade. Overall study: A subset received ongoing vismodegib 150 mg daily alongside anti-PD-1 therapy.

TCRdb's copy holds only in-frame clones and misses some; the assay was immunoSEQ multiplex PCR. This sample has 60,000 or so clones; over 75% occur once, and the top ten carry under 15%. Losses at the gene ends were 3 bases for V and 7 bases for J; bases not matched to a gene: 7. The CDR3 runs 15 residues. Germline CDR1 is SGDLS and CDR2 is YYNGEE. General study results and limits: Approximately 41% of tumor TCR clonotypes were also found in blood.

As for this clone: Its antigen is still unknown.

Sequenced here: PBMCs, sampled before anti-PD-1 treatment. The chain recombines TRBV9 with TRBJ1-2; 12 positions agree with TRBD1. The TCR originated in a human donor with basal cell carcinoma. In DNA, the CDR3 is TGTGCCAGCAGCGGAGGGACAGGGGGCGCAGTTGGCTACACCTTC. Protein: CASSGGTGGAVGYTF.